These T cell receptor beta chains were read from a single sample in a study of control samples from healthy donors and cancer patients. The protocol was immunoSEQ multiplex PCR, while the TCRdb copy is restricted to in-frame clones and leaves out a portion. Here the sample spans over 150,000 clones, approximately 90% being singletons. The sample comprised blood. These receptors originate from a young man in good health. Each CDR3 is given with its conserved first and last residue. The order of the fields is D gene, J gene, V gene, CDR3 DNA, CDR3 protein. A D gene is named only where the DNA matches it firmly.

NA TRBJ1-5 TRBV27 TGTGCCAGCAGTTTACGAGGGAATCAGCCCCAGCATTTT CASSLRGNQPQHF
NA TRBJ1-5 TRBV5-1 TGCGCCAGCAGCTTGGAGGGAGGCAATCAGCCCCAGCATTTT CASSLEGGNQPQHF
NA TRBJ2-7 TRBV13 TGTGCCAGCAGCCCCCGAGGCCAGGACGAGCAGTACTTC CASSPRGQDEQYF
TRBD1 TRBJ1-5 TRBV27 TGTGCCAGCGGGACAGGTGGTCAGCCCCAGCATTTT CASGTGGQPQHF
NA TRBJ2-2 TRBV5-6 TGTGCCAGCAGCTTGGCCGGGACATACGCCGCGAACACCGGGGAGCTGTTTTTT CASSLAGTYAANTGELFF
NA TRBJ1-1 TRBV19 TGTGCCAGTAGGAGGGGGGCTGTTCCTGAAGCTTTCTTT CASRRGAVPEAFF
NA TRBJ2-7 TRBV2 TGTGCCAGCAGTGAAGCTGGTGTCTACGAGCAGTACTTC CASSEAGVYEQYF
NA TRBJ1-4 TRBV18 TGTGCCAGCTCCCGAGAGGTGGGGGAAAAACTGTTTTTT CASSREVGEKLFF
NA TRBJ1-2 TRBV12-5 TGTGCTAGTGGTTTGGGCAGAAATGGCTACACCTTC CASGLGRNGYTF
NA TRBJ2-7 TRBV5-4 TGTGCCAGCAGCCCCGAGCCGGGGCGGGGGCGCTCCTACGAGCAGTACTTC CASSPEPGRGRSYEQYF
TRBD1 TRBJ1-1 TRBV6-5 TGTGCCAGCAGGGGAAGACAGGGCCCCTCTGAAGCTTTCTTT CASRGRQGPSEAFF
NA TRBJ2-2 TRBV2 TGTGCCAGCAGTGATGAGGGGGCGAACACCGGGGAGCTGTTTTTT CASSDEGANTGELFF
TRBD1 TRBJ2-2 TRBV6-5 TGTGCCAGCAGTTACTTCTGGGACAGGGCTACCGGGGAGCTGTTTTTT CASSYFWDRATGELFF
NA TRBJ1-5 TRBV10-1 TGCGCCAGCAGTGAGGCACAGGGTGAACCCCCTCGAAGAGGTCGATTTCAGCCCCAGCATTTT CASSEAQGEPPRRGRFQPQHF
TRBD2 TRBJ2-2 TRBV2 TGTGCCAGCAGGGGACTAGCGGGAGGGAGCACCGGGGAGCTGTTTTTT CASRGLAGGSTGELFF
NA TRBJ2-1 TRBV7-3 TGTGCCAGCAGCTCACATTGGGCGGGGAACAATGAGCAGTTCTTC CASSSHWAGNNEQFF
NA TRBJ1-2 TRBV7-2 TGTGCCAGCAGCAAAACAGGGCTCGCTGGCTACACCTTC CASSKTGLAGYTF
NA TRBJ1-6 TRBV18 TGTGCCAGCTCACCGGGACGGGATAATTCACCCCTCCACTTT CASSPGRDNSPLHF
NA TRBJ1-4 TRBV6-2/TRBV6-3 TGTGCCAGCACCCCCGCGGCGGGACGGGGCGGTTGGAATGAAAAACTGTTTTTT CASTPAAGRGGWNEKLFF
NA TRBJ1-5 TRBV10-3 TGTGCCATCAGTGATGCCGGTTATAGCAATCAGCCCCAGCATTTT CAISDAGYSNQPQHF
NA TRBJ2-7 TRBV7-8 TGTGCCAGCAGCCCGGACACTTCCTACGAGCAGTACTTC CASSPDTSYEQYF
NA TRBJ2-1 TRBV11-2 TGTGCCAGCAGCTTAGCTACGGGGTCAAACAATGAGCAGTTCTTC CASSLATGSNNEQFF
NA TRBJ2-7 TRBV6-5 TGTGCCAGCAGTTACTCGACGGGGGGCGGGTACGAGCAGTACTTC CASSYSTGGGYEQYF
TRBD1 TRBJ1-2 TRBV4-2 TGTGCCAGCAGCCAAGAGATCGGACAGGGCGGTGAAGGCTACACCTTC CASSQEIGQGGEGYTF
NA TRBJ2-2 TRBV12-3/TRBV12-4 TGTGCCAGCAGTTTGGGGCAGGCCGGGGAGCTGTTTTTT CASSLGQAGELFF
NA TRBJ1-2 TRBV5-1 TGCGCCAGCAGCGGAGGGCCGCGGGGCTATGGCTACACCTTC CASSGGPRGYGYTF
NA TRBJ1-2 TRBV29-1 TGCAGCGTTGAAGACGGGGTTGGGTATGGCTACACCTTC CSVEDGVGYGYTF
NA TRBJ1-3 TRBV9 TGTGCCAGCAGCGTAGTGGAGTTCCCCTCTGGAAACACCATATATTTT CASSVVEFPSGNTIYF
TRBD1 TRBJ1-1 TRBV30 TGTGCCGCGAGACAGGGAAGTGAAGCTTTCTTT CAARQGSEAFF
TRBD1 TRBJ2-7 TRBV13 TGTGCCAGCAGCTTAGGGGGACAGGCCTACTACGAGCAGTACTTC CASSLGGQAYYEQYF
TRBD1 TRBJ2-7 TRBV27 TGTGCCAGCAGTCTCAGAGGGGGCCCCCTCTCCTACGAGCAGTACTTC CASSLRGGPLSYEQYF